These 3 T cell receptor beta chains were all obtained from the same sample, sequenced in a study of blood T cell repertoires in COVID-19. Only in-frame clones appear in the TCRdb table, and some are missing; sequencing was by immunoSEQ multiplex PCR. The sample lists approximately 94,000 clones; about 80% were seen once. The sequenced sample was peripheral blood. These receptors all come from a woman aged 70-85 years with acute or convalescent COVID-19.

The sample holds a few counts of this clone. The chain has TRBV19 and TRBJ1-6, with unresolved D. V shed 6 bases and J shed 2 bases, with 8 bases lying between them. The CDR3 extends over 14 amino acids. Germline CDR1 reads LNHDA; CDR2 reads SQIVND (reference sequence). Written as DNA, the CDR3 is TGTGCCAGTAGGGAGGTAACCTATAATTCACCCCTCCACTTT. Protein: CASREVTYNSPLHF. The full variable domain, its missing parts supplied by reference TRBV19 and TRBJ1-6, is DGGITQSPKYLFRKEGQNVTLSCEQNLNHDAMYWYRQDPGQGLRLIYYSQIVNDFQKGDIAEGYSVSREKKESFPLTVTSAQKNPTAFYLCASREVTYNSPLHFGNGTRLTVT.

The chain uses TRBV6-5 and TRBJ1-1, with 8 bases that match TRBD1. CDR3 length equals 14 residues. Trimming cost V 6 bases and J 10 bases; bases outside gene matches: 13. Germline loops: CDR1 MNHEY, CDR2 SVGAGI. CDR3 amino acids: CASSLLDRGRVAFF. The CDR3 coding sequence is TGTGCCAGCAGCCTCCTAGACAGGGGCCGTGTAGCTTTCTTT.

The chain carries TRBV2 and TRBJ1-1; D unresolved. The CDR3 extends over 13 amino acids. V gave up 5 bases and J gave up 3 bases, with 10 bases separating them. Germline values: CDR1 SNHLY, CDR2 FYNNEI. This chain's CDR3 is CASSRSRDTEAFF. The DNA for the CDR3 is TGTGCCAGCAGTCGTAGTCGTGACACTGAAGCTTTCTTT. Combining the CDR3 with reference TRBV2 and TRBJ1-1 gives the whole variable domain EPEVTQTPSHQVTQMGQEVILRCVPISNHLYFYWYRQILGQKVEFLVSFYNNEISEKSEIFDDQFSVERPDGSNFTLKIRSTKLEDSAMYFCASSRSRDTEAFFGQGTRLTVV.